These 20 T cell receptor beta chains originate from one sample sequenced in a study of technical replicates of blood from several donors. Using immunoSEQ multiplex PCR, the repertoire was profiled, and TCRdb retains in-frame clones only, with some absent. The sample gives approximately 94,000 clones, 95% to 97% of which show up once; approximately 0.37% is in the top ten. The sequencing input was T cells isolated from PBMCs. The receptors were sampled from a human donor in good health.

This sequence joins TRBV7-9 and TRBJ2-5; D ambiguous. V was cut by 4 bases and J by 5 bases, with 11 bases left in between. From germline, CDR1 is SEHNR and CDR2 FQNEAQ (reference sequence). This CDR3 has 13 amino acids. The CDR3 bases are TGTGCCAGCAGCTCGATTCTCGAGGAGACCCAGTACTTC. It is translated as CASSSILEETQYF.

This chain joins TRBV4-3 and TRBJ2-7, with D possibly TRBD1 on 6 matching bases. The V end was cut by 5 bases, the J end by 5 bases, with 16 bases between. The length of the CDR3 is 14 residues. Germline lookup yields CDR1 LGHNA and CDR2 YSLEER. The CDR3 DNA follows: TGCGCCAGCAGCATCCAGACAGGCCCCCACGAGCAGTACTTC. This translates into CASSIQTGPHEQYF.

The chain combines TRBV5-5 with TRBJ2-6; the D is unclear. V was clipped by 2 bases and J by 3 bases, with 9 bases between them. The length of the CDR3 is 15 residues. Germline CDR1 and CDR2: SGHKS and YYEKEE (reference sequence). The CDR3, as DNA: TGTGCCAGCAGCTTAACCGGAGTTGGGGCCAACGTCCTGACTTTC. The encoded protein is CASSLTGVGANVLTF.

The V and J genes are TRBV29-1 and TRBJ1-1, with D possibly TRBD1 on 6 matching bases. The germline V gene has CDR1 SQVTM and CDR2 ANQGSEA. CDR3 length: 15 residues. Deletions cut 3 bases from V and 1 base from J, with 15 bases between. CDR3 coding DNA: TGCAGCGTTGAGAGATACAGGGAAGAGAACACTGAAGCTTTCTTT. It yields the protein CSVERYREENTEAFF.

V is TRBV28 and J is TRBJ2-3; 8 bases match TRBD1. This CDR3 spans 16 amino acids. The germline CDR1 and CDR2 sequences are MDHEN and SYDVKM. J lost 1 base, V lost 4 bases, and 7 bases had no gene match. The CDR3: CASSSPGQGGTDTQYF. CDR3 nucleotides: TGTGCCAGCAGTTCCCCTGGACAGGGCGGCACAGATACGCAGTATTTT.

This sequence joins TRBV19 and TRBJ2-7, with a tentative D call TRBD2 (5 bases). CDR3 length equals 14 residues. Germline lookup yields CDR1 LNHDA and CDR2 SQIVND (reference sequence). With 3 bases removed from V and 2 bases from J, the gap between germline ends came to 11 bases. The CDR3 nucleotides are TGTGCCAGTAGTATCGGTGGGAGCCCCTACGAGCAGTACTTC. Protein product: CASSIGGSPYEQYF.

The chain carries TRBV19 and TRBJ2-5, with 7 bases lining up with TRBD1. The length of the CDR3 is 13 residues. Per germline, CDR1 LNHDA and CDR2 SQIVND (reference sequence). V was pared by 6 bases and J by 4 bases, with 5 bases of the junction left unmatched. CDR3 residues: CASSGTGVETQYF. CDR3 in DNA: TGTGCCAGTAGCGGCACAGGGGTAGAGACCCAGTACTTC.

The V call is TRBV30, the J call TRBJ2-2; D is perhaps TRBD2 (6 bases). Germline lookup yields CDR1 GTSNPN and CDR2 SVGIG (reference sequence). This CDR3 is 18 amino acids long. The ends were cut back, 4 bases at V and 0 bases at J, with 21 bases in the middle. The CDR3 DNA sequence: TGTGCCTGGACTGGGCACGACGGGAGAGTTGCGAACACCGGGGAGCTGTTTTTT. As protein: CAWTGHDGRVANTGELFF. The full variable domain, rest sourced from reference TRBV30 and TRBJ2-2, is SQTIHQWPATLVQPVGSPLSLECTVEGTSNPNLYWYRQAAGRGLQLLFYSVGIGQISSEVPQNLSASRPQDRQFILSSKKLLLSDSGFYLCAWTGHDGRVANTGELFFGEGSRLTVL.

The chain joins TRBV29-1 to TRBJ1-2; D is ambiguous. Per the germline V gene, CDR1 is SQVTM and CDR2 is ANQGSEA. Between the trimmed V and J ends, which lost 5 bases and 4 bases, there was a span of 20 bases. The CDR3 covers 15 residues. The chain's CDR3 is CSVPMEGSSGYGYTF. The CDR3, as DNA: TGCAGCGTTCCAATGGAAGGGAGTTCGGGCTATGGCTACACCTTC.

The V and J genes are TRBV29-1 and TRBJ2-3; D is unresolved. The V gene lost 2 bases and the J gene lost 6 bases, with 18 bases spanning the gap. The CDR3 length is 15 residues. Germline-derived CDR1 and CDR2 are SQVTM and ANQGSEA. CDR3 nucleotide sequence: TGCAGCGTTGAAAGGCAGGCGTCACCTCCCGATACGCAGTATTTT. Translation: CSVERQASPPDTQYF.

The V and J genes are TRBV29-1 and TRBJ2-7; D is possibly TRBD2 (6 bases). CDR1 SQVTM and CDR2 ANQGSEA come from the germline V gene. This CDR3 has 13 amino acids. V was trimmed by 7 bases and J by 4 bases, leaving 17 bases between them. The CDR3: CSAWGTDSYEQYF. The CDR3 coding sequence is TGCAGCGCTTGGGGGACTGATTCTTACGAGCAGTACTTC.

The chain is built from TRBV5-4 and TRBJ1-6, with D possibly being TRBD1 (6 bases). The CDR3 contains 14 residues. The germline CDR1 and CDR2 sequences are SGHNT and YYREEE (reference sequence). The ends were cut back, 4 bases at V and 9 bases at J, with 14 bases in the middle. The CDR3 DNA sequence: TGTGCCAGCAGCCAAGGGGGTAGGGCTTCACCCCTCCACTTT. Encoded protein: CASSQGGRASPLHF.

This clone came up once. The chain couples TRBV19 to TRBJ2-3; 7 nucleotides line up with TRBD2. CDR1 and CDR2 (germline): LNHDA, SQIVND (reference sequence). The CDR3 length is 14 residues. Trimming at V came to 3 bases and at J to 5 bases, leaving 5 bases not matched to a gene. For the CDR3, the DNA is TGTGCCAGTAGTATGGGGGGGAGTCTAGATACGCAGTATTTT. It encodes CASSMGGSLDTQYF. Full variable domain (outside the CDR3, taken from reference TRBV19 and TRBJ2-3): DGGITQSPKYLFRKEGQNVTLSCEQNLNHDAMYWYRQDPGQGLRLIYYSQIVNDFQKGDIAEGYSVSREKKESFPLTVTSAQKNPTAFYLCASSMGGSLDTQYFGPGTRLTVL.

J is TRBJ1-4 and V is TRBV11-3; 8 nucleotides align to TRBD1. Trimming removed 1 base from V and 7 bases from J; junction bases left unmatched: 5. In germline, CDR1 is SGHNT, CDR2 YENEEA. This CDR3 region has 15 residues. The CDR3 here is CASSLGTGGAEKLFF. In DNA form, the CDR3 reads TGTGCCAGCAGCTTAGGTACAGGGGGGGCTGAAAAACTGTTTTTT.

The chain has TRBV5-4 and TRBJ2-3; tentatively, D is TRBD2 (6 bases). The CDR3 contains 15 residues. V lost 0 bases to trimming and J lost 10 bases, with 18 bases between them. Germline values: CDR1 SGHNT, CDR2 YYREEE (reference sequence). The chain's CDR3 is CASSLGLEAPPSQYF. The CDR3 DNA sequence: TGTGCCAGCAGCTTGGGACTAGAGGCCCCTCCCTCGCAGTATTTT.

The rearrangement links TRBV7-9 to TRBJ1-3; no firm D call. Germline V gene sequence: CDR1 SEHNR, CDR2 FQNEAQ (reference sequence). V was clipped by 3 bases and J by 4 bases, with 16 bases between them. This CDR3 spans 16 amino acids. The CDR3 DNA reads as TGTGCCAGCAGCTTGGCGGGAATATACTCCGGAAACACCATATATTTT. It is translated as CASSLAGIYSGNTIYF.

The rearrangement links TRBV7-2 to TRBJ1-2; tentatively, D is TRBD1 (5 bases). Germline assignment: CDR1 SGHTA and CDR2 FQGNSA. This CDR3 contains 12 residues. Trimming removed 4 bases at V and 7 bases at J, with 10 bases between. CDR3 in amino acids: CASSSSGLGYTF. The CDR3, as DNA: TGTGCCAGCAGCTCCTCAGGGCTTGGCTACACCTTC.

V and J are TRBV28 and TRBJ2-7, with TRBD2 identical over 11 bases. The CDR3 has 15 residues. V lost 1 base and J lost 2; bases outside the gene matches: 1. Germline assignment: CDR1 MDHEN and CDR2 SYDVKM. The CDR3 DNA reads as TGTGCCAGCAGTTTATTGACTAGCGGGGCCTACGAGCAGTACTTC. Protein product: CASSLLTSGAYEQYF.

The DNA of the CDR3 is TGTGCCAGCAGCTTATCCGCGGGTGCCTACAATGAGCAGTTCTTC. It is translated as CASSLSAGAYNEQFF. This rearrangement joins TRBV7-3 to TRBJ2-1; a weak D match, TRBD2 (5 bases). V dropped 2 bases and J dropped 2 bases, with 10 bases sitting between them. In germline, CDR1 is SGHTA, CDR2 FQGTGA. The CDR3 totals 15 residues. Based on the CDR3 plus reference TRBV7-3 and TRBJ2-1, the full variable domain is GAGVSQTPSNKVTEKGKYVELRCDPISGHTALYWYRQSLGQGPEFLIYFQGTGAADDSGLPNDRFFAVRPEGSVSTLKIQRTERGDSAVYLCASSLSAGAYNEQFFGPGTRLTVL.

The chain recombines TRBV4-1 with TRBJ2-5, with 9 bases lining up with TRBD2. This CDR3 region has 18 residues. The germline gives CDR1 MGHRA, CDR2 YSYEKL. V lost 0 bases and J lost 2; bases outside the gene matches: 10. The DNA of the CDR3 is TGCGCCAGCAGCCAAGATAGCGGGAGTATTGAGGGGCAAGAGACCCAGTACTTC. This gives the protein CASSQDSGSIEGQETQYF.